This TCR beta chain comes out of a study of blood T cell repertoires in COVID-19. Study overall: The samples span acute and convalescent COVID-19 from the United States, Italy and Spain. Sources were T cells, B-cell-depleted T cells, or PBMCs; the material itself was cDNA or gDNA.

Original handling: Nucleated cell number was recorded as an estimate derived from reference gene primer amplification. TCRdb's copy holds only in-frame clones and misses some; the assay was immunoSEQ multiplex PCR. The V and J calls and clone size come from that table; D and trimming were worked out from the DNA. The data hold 65,000 to 70,000 clones, with approximately 83% observed a single time. The clonotype comes from a man aged 80 or over with acute or convalescent COVID-19. Sequences were obtained from peripheral blood.

The DNA of the CDR3 is TGTGCCAGCAGTTTGGGGGGACGGGGGGTCCCGTACTTC. It translates to CASSLGGRGVPYF. The chain is built from TRBV27 and TRBJ2-4; TRBD2 agrees at 7 bases. Trimming removed 3 bases from V and 15 bases from J; junction bases left unmatched: 11. This CDR3 has 13 residues. CDR1 MNHEY and CDR2 SMNVEV come from the germline V gene (reference sequence).